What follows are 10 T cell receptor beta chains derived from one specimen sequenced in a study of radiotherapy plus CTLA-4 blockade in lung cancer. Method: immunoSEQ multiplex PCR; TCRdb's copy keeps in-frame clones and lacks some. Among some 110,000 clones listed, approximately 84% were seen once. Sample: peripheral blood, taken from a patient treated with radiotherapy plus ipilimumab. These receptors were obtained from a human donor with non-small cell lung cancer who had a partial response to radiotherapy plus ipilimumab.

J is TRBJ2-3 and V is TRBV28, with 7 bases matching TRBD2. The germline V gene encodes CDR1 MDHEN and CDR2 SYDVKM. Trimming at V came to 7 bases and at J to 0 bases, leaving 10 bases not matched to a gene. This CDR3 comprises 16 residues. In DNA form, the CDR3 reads TGTGCCAGCACCGCAGCTTGGGAGGGTAGCACAGATACGCAGTATTTT. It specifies CASTAAWEGSTDTQYF.

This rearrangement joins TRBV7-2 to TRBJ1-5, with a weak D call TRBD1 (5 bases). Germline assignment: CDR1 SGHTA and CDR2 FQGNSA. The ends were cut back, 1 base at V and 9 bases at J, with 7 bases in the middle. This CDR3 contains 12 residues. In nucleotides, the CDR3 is TGTGCCAGCAGCTTAGAAACAGGGCCCCAGCATTTT. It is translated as CASSLETGPQHF.

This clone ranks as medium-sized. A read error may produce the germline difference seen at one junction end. The CDR3 spells CASNQDRVMSEAFF. In DNA, the CDR3 is TGCGCCAGCAACCAAGACAGGGTTATGTCTGAAGCTTTCTTT. This chain uses TRBV4-1 with TRBJ1-1; 7 nucleotides agree with TRBD1. The CDR3 extends over 14 amino acids. Per germline, CDR1 MGHRA and CDR2 YSYEKL.

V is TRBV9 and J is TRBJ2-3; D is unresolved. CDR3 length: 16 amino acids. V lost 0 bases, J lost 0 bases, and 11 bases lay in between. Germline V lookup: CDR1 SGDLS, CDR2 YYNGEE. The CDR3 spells CASSVGVAESTDTQYF. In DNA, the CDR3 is TGTGCCAGCAGCGTAGGGGTAGCAGAGAGCACAGATACGCAGTATTTT.

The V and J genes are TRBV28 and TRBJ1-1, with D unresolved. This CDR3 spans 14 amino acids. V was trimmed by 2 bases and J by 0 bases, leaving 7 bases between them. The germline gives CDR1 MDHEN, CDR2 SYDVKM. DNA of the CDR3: TGTGCCAGCAGTTTAGTCCAGATGAACACTGAAGCTTTCTTT. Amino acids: CASSLVQMNTEAFF.

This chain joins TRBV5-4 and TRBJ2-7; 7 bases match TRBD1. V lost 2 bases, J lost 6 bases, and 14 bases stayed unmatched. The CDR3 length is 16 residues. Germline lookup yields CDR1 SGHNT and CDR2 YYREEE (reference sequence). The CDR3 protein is CASSFIPTGVLTEQYF. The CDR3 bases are TGTGCCAGCAGCTTTATCCCCACAGGGGTACTCACCGAGCAGTACTTC.

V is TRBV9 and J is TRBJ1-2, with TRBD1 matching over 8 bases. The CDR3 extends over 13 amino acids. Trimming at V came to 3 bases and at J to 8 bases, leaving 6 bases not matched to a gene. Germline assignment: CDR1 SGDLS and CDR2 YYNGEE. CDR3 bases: TGTGCCAGCAGCGCCCAACAGGGGGAAGGCTACACCTTC. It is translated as CASSAQQGEGYTF.

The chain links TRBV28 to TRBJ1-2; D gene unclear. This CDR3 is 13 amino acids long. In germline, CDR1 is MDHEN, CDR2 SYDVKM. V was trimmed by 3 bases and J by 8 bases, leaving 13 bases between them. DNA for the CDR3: TGTGCCAGCAGTTTCGTAGCCCCCGAGGGCTACACCTTC. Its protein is CASSFVAPEGYTF.

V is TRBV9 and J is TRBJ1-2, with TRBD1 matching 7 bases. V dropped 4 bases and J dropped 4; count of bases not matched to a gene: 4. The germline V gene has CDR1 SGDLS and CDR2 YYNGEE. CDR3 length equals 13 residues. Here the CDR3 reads CASSPTGSYGYTF. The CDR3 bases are TGTGCCAGCAGCCCGACAGGGAGCTATGGCTACACCTTC.

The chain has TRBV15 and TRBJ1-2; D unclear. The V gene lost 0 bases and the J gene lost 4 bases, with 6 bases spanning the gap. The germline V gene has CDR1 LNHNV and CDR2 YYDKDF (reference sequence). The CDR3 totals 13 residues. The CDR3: CATSRDRLYGYTF. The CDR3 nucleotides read TGTGCCACCAGCAGAGACAGACTCTATGGCTACACCTTC. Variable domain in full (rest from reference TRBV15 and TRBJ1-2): DAMVIQNPRYQVTQFGKPVTLSCSQTLNHNVMYWYQQKSSQAPKLLFHYYDKDFNNEADTPDNFQSRRPNTSFCFLDIRSPGLGDTAMYLCATSRDRLYGYTFGSGTRLTVV.